Each of the 32 T cell receptor beta chains below was sequenced from the same sample in a study of blood T cell repertoires in COVID-19. Here immunoSEQ multiplex PCR was the method, and the copy in TCRdb shows in-frame clones only, minus some. The table shows roughly 280,000 clones, with around nine tenths occurring only once. Input material: peripheral blood. All receptors derive from a man aged 40-49 years with active or convalescent COVID-19.

This rearrangement joins TRBV11-3 to TRBJ2-3; the D gene is possibly TRBD2 (5 bases). Per germline, CDR1 SGHNT and CDR2 YENEEA. With 4 bases removed from V and 5 bases from J, the gap between germline ends came to 10 bases. CDR3 length: 13 amino acids. CDR3 region: CASSSTREDTQYF. DNA of the CDR3: TGTGCCAGCAGCTCAACGAGGGAAGATACGCAGTATTTT.

The rearrangement uses TRBV5-1 and TRBJ2-2, with D possibly being TRBD2 (6 bases). V shed 6 bases and J shed 2 bases, with 17 bases lying between them. Germline CDR1 is SGHRS and CDR2 is YFSETQ. There are 16 residues in the CDR3. The CDR3 region is CASTPRGDPNTGELFF. The DNA for the CDR3 is TGCGCCAGCACCCCGCGCGGGGATCCCAACACCGGGGAGCTGTTTTTT.

This chain uses TRBV5-6 with TRBJ2-5; TRBD1 matches at 7 bases. Germline V CDR1 and CDR2: SGHDT, YYEEEE. Losses at the gene ends were 4 bases for V and 4 bases for J; bases not matched to a gene: 4. This CDR3 contains 13 residues. CDR3 sequence: CASSDYRGETQYF. In nucleotides, the CDR3 is TGTGCCAGCAGCGACTACAGGGGAGAGACCCAGTACTTC.

The table lists this clone with a count of one. This chain joins TRBV28 and TRBJ1-1; the D is unclear. The length of the CDR3 is 15 residues. The germline CDR1 and CDR2 sequences are MDHEN and SYDVKM. V shed 5 bases and J shed 1 base, with 14 bases lying between them. CDR3: CASSPADSPNTEAFF. The CDR3 DNA follows: TGTGCCAGCAGTCCGGCGGACTCCCCGAACACTGAAGCTTTCTTT.

This clone was observed a single time. The chain joins TRBV9 to TRBJ1-3, with no clear D. The CDR3 runs 14 residues. Trimming cost V 3 bases and J 2 bases, with 9 bases left between them. Germline CDR1 and CDR2: SGDLS and YYNGEE. The DNA of the CDR3 is TGTGCCAGCAGCGCCCGAGTAGCTGGAAACACCATATATTTT. This translates into CASSARVAGNTIYF.

This clone was recorded once. The V and J genes are TRBV19 and TRBJ1-5; D is unresolved. The CDR3 is made up of 14 amino acids. CDR1 and CDR2 from the germline V gene are LNHDA and SQIVND (reference sequence). V was pared by 3 bases and J by 7 bases, with 13 bases between. In DNA form, the CDR3 reads TGTGCCAGTAGTATCCAGACGGGAGGCCAGCCCCAGCATTTT. This gives the protein CASSIQTGGQPQHF.

This clone was detected only a few times. This sequence joins TRBV27 and TRBJ2-2, with TRBD2 matching over 11 bases. The junction had 4 bases not matched to a gene; V was cut back by 6 bases and J by 1 base. This CDR3 region has 16 residues. Per the germline V gene, CDR1 is MNHEY and CDR2 is SMNVEV (reference sequence). The CDR3 sequence is CASRSGTSGNTGELFF. In DNA, the CDR3 is TGTGCCAGCAGATCCGGGACTAGCGGGAACACCGGGGAGCTGTTTTTT.

The chain combines TRBV14 with TRBJ2-7, with 7 bases matching TRBD1. Germline lookup yields CDR1 SGHDN and CDR2 FVKESK. Losses at the gene ends were 5 bases for V and 2 bases for J; bases not matched to a gene: 9. The CDR3 loop spans 15 amino acids. In DNA form, the CDR3 reads TGTGCCAGCAGCGACGACAGGGTATACCCCTACGAGCAGTACTTC. It yields the protein CASSDDRVYPYEQYF.

The chain uses TRBV24-1 and TRBJ2-7, with 7 bases aligning to TRBD1. Trimming at V came to 4 bases and at J to 2 bases, leaving 1 base not matched to a gene. The CDR3 runs to 13 residues. The V gene's germline CDR1 is KGHDR and CDR2 SFDVKD. The CDR3 loop reads CATSDQGAYEQYF. As DNA, the CDR3 is TGTGCCACCAGTGACCAGGGGGCCTACGAGCAGTACTTC.

This clone was picked up a small number of times. This chain connects TRBV10-3 to TRBJ2-6, with a tentative D call TRBD1 (6 bases). The V end lost 7 bases, the J end lost 0 bases, and 16 bases lay between the germline ends. Per the germline V gene, CDR1 is ENHRY and CDR2 is SYGVKD. The CDR3 is 17 residues long. CDR3 sequence (DNA): TGTGCCATCACCGAGGGGGTGGTGGTCTCTGGGGCCAACGTCCTGACTTTC. Its protein is CAITEGVVVSGANVLTF.

This rearrangement joins TRBV5-4 to TRBJ2-5, with a possible D match to TRBD1 (6 bases). The CDR3 sequence is 13 residues long. CDR1 is SGHNT and CDR2 is YYREEE in the germline V gene (reference sequence). V shed 4 bases and J shed 4 bases, with 11 bases lying between them. This chain's CDR3 is CASSLGQRETQYF. The CDR3 DNA reads TGTGCCAGCAGCCTTGGACAGCGAGAGACCCAGTACTTC.

This CDR3 reads CAWSAGQGFHEQYF. In DNA, the CDR3 is TGTGCCTGGAGTGCCGGACAGGGTTTCCACGAGCAGTACTTC. The chain joins TRBV30 to TRBJ2-7; 8 bases are shared with TRBD1. The CDR3 has 14 residues. Unmatched junction bases numbered 7, after V lost 1 base and J lost 5 bases. Per the germline V gene, CDR1 is GTSNPN and CDR2 is SVGIG (reference sequence). The whole variable domain, remainder taken from reference TRBV30 and TRBJ2-7, is SQTIHQWPATLVQPVGSPLSLECTVEGTSNPNLYWYRQAAGRGLQLLFYSVGIGQISSEVPQNLSASRPQDRQFILSSKKLLLSDSGFYLCAWSAGQGFHEQYFGPGTRLTVT.

The genes are TRBV2 and TRBJ2-5; D not resolved. Germline CDR1 reads SNHLY; CDR2 reads FYNNEI. V dropped 7 bases and J dropped 4 bases, with 4 bases sitting between them. CDR3 size: 10 residues. The CDR3 is CASIAETQYF. The CDR3 DNA sequence: TGTGCCAGCATAGCAGAGACCCAGTACTTC. The variable domain in full, with the rest retrieved from reference TRBV2 and TRBJ2-5, is EPEVTQTPSHQVTQMGQEVILRCVPISNHLYFYWYRQILGQKVEFLVSFYNNEISEKSEIFDDQFSVERPDGSNFTLKIRSTKLEDSAMYFCASIAETQYFGPGTRLLVL.

This chain connects TRBV2 to TRBJ1-4; tentative D call: TRBD1 (6 bases). The CDR3 covers 15 residues. Germline assignment: CDR1 SNHLY and CDR2 FYNNEI. The germline V and J ends were trimmed by 0 bases and 8 bases, with 13 bases remaining between them. The CDR3 region is CASSEAQGGGEKLFF. In nucleotides, the CDR3 is TGTGCCAGCAGTGAAGCTCAAGGGGGAGGGGAAAAACTGTTTTTT.

The chain couples TRBV18 to TRBJ2-5; D unclear. Germline V gene sequence: CDR1 KGHSH, CDR2 LQKENI. CDR3 length: 14 amino acids. Trimming took off 6 bases at V and 1 base at J, with 12 bases between the two ends. The DNA of the CDR3 is TGTGCCAGCTCGCAAACAAGGAGCCAAGAGACCCAGTACTTC. This sequence encodes CASSQTRSQETQYF.

This clone was seen once. The chain has TRBV13 and TRBJ2-2, with 10 bases fitting TRBD1. The CDR3 extends over 17 amino acids. Looked up from germline, CDR1 is PRHDT and CDR2 is FYEKMQ (reference sequence). The V and J ends lost 6 bases and 1 base, in that order; junction bases with no gene match: 8. The CDR3 nucleotides are TGTGCCAGCAGTTCTCCGGGACAGGGGATGAACACCGGGGAGCTGTTTTTT. It yields the protein CASSSPGQGMNTGELFF.

This rearrangement joins TRBV7-6 to TRBJ2-2; D is unresolved. Germline V gene data show CDR1 as SGHVS and CDR2 as FNYEAQ. The CDR3 totals 16 residues. Trimming took 3 bases from V and 4 from J, leaving 15 bases between them. This CDR3 is CASSFEGRWSTGELFF. CDR3 in DNA: TGTGCCAGCAGCTTTGAAGGTCGGTGGAGCACCGGGGAGCTGTTTTTT.

The chain combines TRBV28 with TRBJ1-4, with D maybe TRBD1 (6 bases). Germline lookup yields CDR1 MDHEN and CDR2 SYDVKM. There are 14 residues in the CDR3. Trimming cost V 5 bases and J 6 bases, with 13 bases left between them. The CDR3 region has the DNA TGTGCCAGCAGTCCATACAGGGTTCATGAAAAACTGTTTTTT. Amino acids: CASSPYRVHEKLFF.

This clone was seen more than once but under ten times. The rearrangement links TRBV5-6 to TRBJ1-2; possibly TRBD1 for D (5 bases). The V end lost 0 bases, the J end lost 4 bases, and 10 bases lay between the germline ends. Germline V CDR1 and CDR2: SGHDT, YYEEEE. This CDR3 spans 14 amino acids. The CDR3 loop reads CASSLGEGLYGYTF. Here the CDR3 DNA reads TGTGCCAGCAGCTTGGGGGAGGGACTCTATGGCTACACCTTC. Supplemented by reference TRBV5-6 and TRBJ1-2, the full variable domain reads DAGVTQSPTHLIKTRGQQVTLRCSPKSGHDTVSWYQQALGQGPQFIFQYYEEEERQRGNFPDRFSGHQFPNYSSELNVNALLLGDSALYLCASSLGEGLYGYTFGSGTRLTVV.

V gene TRBV28 combines with J gene TRBJ1-1; 9 nucleotides agree with TRBD1. Germline V CDR1 and CDR2: MDHEN, SYDVKM. The CDR3 consists of 16 residues. V shed 5 bases, J shed 1 base, and the junction held 8 bases outside the gene matches. DNA of the CDR3: TGTGCCAGCAGTCCCGGGACAGGGAACACGAACACTGAAGCTTTCTTT. Amino acid sequence: CASSPGTGNTNTEAFF.

This chain connects TRBV5-1 to TRBJ2-3; 12 nucleotides agree with TRBD2. Germline CDR1 and CDR2: SGHRS and YFSETQ. There are 16 residues in the CDR3. J gave up 5 bases and V 2 bases, and 6 bases lay outside the gene matches. CDR3 loop: CASSLLAGGGLDTQYF. CDR3 bases: TGCGCCAGCAGCTTACTAGCGGGAGGAGGCCTAGATACGCAGTATTTT.

This sequence joins TRBV12-3 or TRBV12-4 and TRBJ2-3, with 8 bases fitting TRBD2. The CDR3 consists of 13 residues. Unmatched junction bases numbered 5, after V lost 7 bases and J lost 5 bases. The CDR3 is CASTRGGRDTQYF. The CDR3, as DNA: TGTGCCAGCACCCGGGGGGGCCGAGATACGCAGTATTTT.

This chain links TRBV7-2 with TRBJ2-5, with TRBD1 as a possible D gene (5 bases). Per the germline V gene, CDR1 is SGHTA and CDR2 is FQGNSA. Trimming took off 1 base at V and 8 bases at J, with 14 bases between the two ends. The CDR3 contains 14 residues. The CDR3 reads CASSLVQALGTQYF. CDR3 DNA sequence: TGTGCCAGCAGCTTAGTACAGGCCCTGGGTACCCAGTACTTC.

The chain uses TRBV19 and TRBJ1-2, with 8 bases aligning to TRBD1. Germline V gene lookup returns CDR1 LNHDA and CDR2 SQIVND (reference sequence). J was trimmed by 2 bases and V by 3 bases; bases with no gene match: 5. The CDR3 has 15 residues. The chain's CDR3 is CASSMGQATNYGYTF. CDR3 DNA sequence: TGTGCCAGTAGTATGGGACAGGCAACAAACTATGGCTACACCTTC. Full variable domain (remainder filled in from reference TRBV19 and TRBJ1-2): DGGITQSPKYLFRKEGQNVTLSCEQNLNHDAMYWYRQDPGQGLRLIYYSQIVNDFQKGDIAEGYSVSREKKESFPLTVTSAQKNPTAFYLCASSMGQATNYGYTFGSGTRLTVV.

J is TRBJ1-2 and V is TRBV7-3, with D unclear. The germline V gene has CDR1 SGHTA and CDR2 FQGTGA. V lost 1 base, J lost 8 bases, and 20 bases lay in between. CDR3 length: 16 residues. The CDR3 nucleotides read TGTGCCAGCAGCTTAAACCCCGGGATAGCCAAAGAGGGCTACACCTTC. Translation: CASSLNPGIAKEGYTF.

V and J are TRBV14 and TRBJ1-2; no definite D call. This CDR3 region has 17 residues. Trimming left V 3 bases short and J 1 base short, with 18 bases between. The germline CDR1 and CDR2 sequences are SGHDN and FVKESK. The CDR3 bases are TGTGCCAGCAGCCAGCGAATGATAGCTCCAGATAACTATGGCTACACCTTC. This translates into CASSQRMIAPDNYGYTF.

The rearrangement uses TRBV5-6 and TRBJ2-5; 11 bases are shared with TRBD2. The germline gives CDR1 SGHDT, CDR2 YYEEEE. Unmatched junction bases numbered 7, after V lost 1 base and J lost 5 bases. The CDR3 sequence is 16 residues long. The CDR3 reads CASSLTLAGAFETQYF. The CDR3 DNA is TGTGCCAGCAGCTTGACACTAGCGGGAGCCTTCGAGACCCAGTACTTC. Supplemented by reference TRBV5-6 and TRBJ2-5, the full variable domain reads DAGVTQSPTHLIKTRGQQVTLRCSPKSGHDTVSWYQQALGQGPQFIFQYYEEEERQRGNFPDRFSGHQFPNYSSELNVNALLLGDSALYLCASSLTLAGAFETQYFGPGTRLLVL.

V usage is TRBV28 and J usage is TRBJ2-1; TRBD2 is a possible D gene (5 bases). Germline lookup yields CDR1 MDHEN and CDR2 SYDVKM. CDR3 length: 15 amino acids. Between the trimmed V and J ends, which lost 2 bases and 5 bases, there was a span of 13 bases. The CDR3 coding sequence is TGTGCCAGCAGTTTAATGTTAGCGCGAAACAATGAGCAGTTCTTC. Protein sequence: CASSLMLARNNEQFF.

J is TRBJ1-1 and V is TRBV7-3; the match to TRBD1 covers 7 bases. Germline CDR1 SGHTA, CDR2 FQGTGA. Trimming took 0 bases from V and 4 from J; bases not matched to a gene: 5. The CDR3 is made up of 15 amino acids. In DNA form, the CDR3 reads TGTGCCAGCAGCTTAACAGGGGGCAGTGGCACTGAAGCTTTCTTT. The encoded protein is CASSLTGGSGTEAFF. The entire variable domain, with the rest obtained from reference TRBV7-3 and TRBJ1-1, is as follows: GAGVSQTPSNKVTEKGKYVELRCDPISGHTALYWYRQSLGQGPEFLIYFQGTGAADDSGLPNDRFFAVRPEGSVSTLKIQRTERGDSAVYLCASSLTGGSGTEAFFGQGTRLTVV.

The chain carries TRBV20-1 and TRBJ1-2; a possible D gene is TRBD1 (6 bases). This CDR3 contains 11 residues. Germline V gives CDR1 DFQATT, CDR2 SNEGSKA (reference sequence). With 6 bases removed from V and 7 bases from J, the gap between germline ends came to 12 bases. CDR3 DNA sequence: TGCAGTGCGCCGGGGGGCCTTGGCTACACCTTC. This sequence encodes CSAPGGLGYTF.

This chain joins TRBV5-6 and TRBJ2-1; weak D call: TRBD2 (6 bases). V gave up 0 bases and J gave up 7 bases, with 17 bases separating them. Germline assignment: CDR1 SGHDT and CDR2 YYEEEE. There are 16 residues in the CDR3. DNA of the CDR3: TGTGCCAGCAGCTTGGTGAAGGCTCGGGGGAGGAATGAGCAGTTCTTC. This translates into CASSLVKARGRNEQFF.

This rearrangement joins TRBV9 to TRBJ2-2, with 10 positions matching TRBD2. CDR1 and CDR2 (germline): SGDLS, YYNGEE. The V segment lost 3 bases and the J segment 7 bases; nucleotides outside the gene matches: 12. The CDR3 runs to 17 residues. In DNA, the CDR3 is TGTGCCAGCAGCGCCCTAGCGGGAGTTGTGGTAGGCGGGGAGCTGTTTTTT. Translation: CASSALAGVVVGGELFF.